The 7 T cell receptor beta chains in this list originate from one sample, sequenced in a study of T cell changes during pregnancy in multiple sclerosis. The data were produced by immunoSEQ multiplex PCR, yet TCRdb's version contains in-frame clones alone and is incomplete. The sample comprises 100,000 to 130,000 clones, roughly 90% of which are singletons, and 0.65% to 0.9% rests with the top ten. This specimen was peripheral blood, taken in the third trimester of pregnancy. These receptors were collected from a female donor in good health, enrolled as a control in a pregnancy study.

This chain uses TRBV27 with TRBJ1-2, with a tentative D call TRBD1 (6 bases). The CDR3 covers 13 residues. Germline CDR1 reads MNHEY; CDR2 reads SMNVEV (reference sequence). Trimming left V 3 bases short and J 7 bases short, with 12 bases between. The CDR3 bases are TGTGCCAGCAGTTTGGGATACAGGGCTGGCTACACCTTC. Its protein product is CASSLGYRAGYTF.

The chain links TRBV5-4 to TRBJ1-3; a weak D match, TRBD1 (5 bases). The CDR3 consists of 15 residues. Per germline, CDR1 SGHNT and CDR2 YYREEE (reference sequence). V lost 0 bases to trimming and J lost 4 bases, with 11 bases between them. DNA of the CDR3: TGTGCCAGCAGCTTGGGAATAGGGGAAGGAAACACCATATATTTT. Translating it yields CASSLGIGEGNTIYF.

This chain links TRBV27 with TRBJ1-2; weak D call: TRBD1 (6 bases). The ends were cut back, 7 bases at V and 4 bases at J, with 19 bases in the middle. The CDR3 extends over 15 amino acids. Germline CDR1 is MNHEY and CDR2 is SMNVEV (reference sequence). DNA for the CDR3: TGTGCCAGCACTTCCGACAGGAGTATAACCTATGGCTACACCTTC. Translated: CASTSDRSITYGYTF.

The V and J genes are TRBV6-4 and TRBJ2-1; tentative D call: TRBD1 (5 bases). This CDR3 is built from 15 residues. The germline gives CDR1 MRHNA, CDR2 SNTAGT. V shed 4 bases and J shed 0 bases, with 10 bases lying between them. The CDR3: CASSVETVSYNEQFF. As DNA, the CDR3 is TGTGCCAGCAGTGTCGAGACAGTCTCCTACAATGAGCAGTTCTTC.

The genes are TRBV27 and TRBJ1-1; unclear D gene. V dropped 5 bases and J dropped 4 bases, with 8 bases sitting between them. CDR3 length: 12 amino acids. CDR1 and CDR2 (germline): MNHEY, SMNVEV (reference sequence). The CDR3 region is CASSPPGTEAFF. The CDR3 nucleotides read TGTGCCAGCAGTCCACCAGGCACTGAAGCTTTCTTT.

The sample holds one count of this clone. V is TRBV18 and J is TRBJ1-6; D is unclear. The CDR3 runs 13 residues. Germline CDR1 and CDR2: KGHSH and LQKENI. Trimming cost V 2 bases and J 5 bases, with 4 bases left between them. CDR3 DNA sequence: TGTGCCAGCTCACCAGCGGATAATTCACCCCTCCACTTT. The encoded protein is CASSPADNSPLHF.

The chain combines TRBV11-3 with TRBJ2-7; D not resolved. Germline CDR1 and CDR2: SGHNT and YENEEA. The ends were cut back, 2 bases at V and 5 bases at J, with 16 bases in the middle. This CDR3 has 15 residues. CDR3 region: CASSLSTGVFDEQYF. Written as DNA, the CDR3 is TGTGCCAGCAGCTTATCCACGGGTGTCTTCGACGAGCAGTACTTC.